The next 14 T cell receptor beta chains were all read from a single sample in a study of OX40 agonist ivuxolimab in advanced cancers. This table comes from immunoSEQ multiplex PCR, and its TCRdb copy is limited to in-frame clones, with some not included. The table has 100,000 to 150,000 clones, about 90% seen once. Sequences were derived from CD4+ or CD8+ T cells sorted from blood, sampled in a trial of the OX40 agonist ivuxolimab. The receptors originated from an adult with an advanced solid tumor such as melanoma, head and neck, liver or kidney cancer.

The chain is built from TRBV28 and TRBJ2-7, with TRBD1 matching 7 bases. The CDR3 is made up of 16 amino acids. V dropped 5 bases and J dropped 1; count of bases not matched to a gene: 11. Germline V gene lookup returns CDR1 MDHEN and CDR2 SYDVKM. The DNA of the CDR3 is TGTGCCAGCAGTGACATAGGGGGCTTAATTTCCTACGAGCAGTACTTC. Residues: CASSDIGGLISYEQYF.

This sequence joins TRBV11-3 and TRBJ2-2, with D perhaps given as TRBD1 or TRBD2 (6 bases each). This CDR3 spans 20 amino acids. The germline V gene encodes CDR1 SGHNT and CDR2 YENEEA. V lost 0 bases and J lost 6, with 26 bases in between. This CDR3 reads CASSLDRGHWGAANSGELFF. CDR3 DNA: TGTGCCAGCAGCTTAGATCGGGGGCACTGGGGAGCAGCCAATTCCGGGGAGCTGTTTTTT. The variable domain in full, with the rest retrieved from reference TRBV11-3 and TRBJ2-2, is EAGVVQSPRYKIIEKKQPVAFWCNPISGHNTLYWYLQNLGQGPELLIRYENEEAVDDSQLPKDRFSAERLKGVDSTLKIQPAELGDSAVYLCASSLDRGHWGAANSGELFFGEGSRLTVL.

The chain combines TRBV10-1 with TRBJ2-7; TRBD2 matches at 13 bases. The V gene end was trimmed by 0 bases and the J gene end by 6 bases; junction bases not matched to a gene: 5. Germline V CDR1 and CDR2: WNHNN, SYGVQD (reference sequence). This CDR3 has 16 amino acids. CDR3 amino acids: CASSESGLAGVPEQYF. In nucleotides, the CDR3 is TGCGCCAGCAGTGAGTCCGGACTAGCGGGAGTACCCGAGCAGTACTTC.

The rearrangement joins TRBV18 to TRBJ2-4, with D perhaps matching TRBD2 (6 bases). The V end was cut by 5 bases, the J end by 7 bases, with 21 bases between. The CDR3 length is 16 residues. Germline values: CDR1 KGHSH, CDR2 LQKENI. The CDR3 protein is CASSLLPGLISNIQYF. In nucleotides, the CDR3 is TGTGCCAGCTCATTGCTGCCGGGACTCATATCTAACATTCAGTACTTC.

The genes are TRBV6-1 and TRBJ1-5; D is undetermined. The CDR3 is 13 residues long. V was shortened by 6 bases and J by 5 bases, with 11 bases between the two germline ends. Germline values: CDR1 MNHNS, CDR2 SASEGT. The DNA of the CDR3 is TGTGCCAGCAGGGTCGAACTTGATCAGCCCCAGCATTTT. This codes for CASRVELDQPQHF.

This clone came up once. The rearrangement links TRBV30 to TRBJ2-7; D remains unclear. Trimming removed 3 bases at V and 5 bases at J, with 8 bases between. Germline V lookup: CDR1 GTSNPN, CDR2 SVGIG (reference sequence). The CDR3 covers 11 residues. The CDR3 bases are TGTGCCTGGAGAAATGGGCACGAGCAGTACTTC. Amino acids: CAWRNGHEQYF. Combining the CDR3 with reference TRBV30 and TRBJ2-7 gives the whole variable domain SQTIHQWPATLVQPVGSPLSLECTVEGTSNPNLYWYRQAAGRGLQLLFYSVGIGQISSEVPQNLSASRPQDRQFILSSKKLLLSDSGFYLCAWRNGHEQYFGPGTRLTVT.

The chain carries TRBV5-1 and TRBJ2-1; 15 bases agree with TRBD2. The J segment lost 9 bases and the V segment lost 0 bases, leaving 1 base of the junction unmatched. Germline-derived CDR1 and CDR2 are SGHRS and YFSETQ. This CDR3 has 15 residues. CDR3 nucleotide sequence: TGCGCCAGCAGCTTGGGGGGACTAGCGGGAGGTGAGCAGTTCTTC. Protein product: CASSLGGLAGGEQFF.

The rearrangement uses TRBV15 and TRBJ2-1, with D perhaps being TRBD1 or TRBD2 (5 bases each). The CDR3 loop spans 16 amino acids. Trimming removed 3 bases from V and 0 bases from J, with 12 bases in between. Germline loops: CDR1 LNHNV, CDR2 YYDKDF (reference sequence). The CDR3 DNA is TGTGCCACCAGCAGGGGAGTAGGGGTCTCCTACAATGAGCAGTTCTTC. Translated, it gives CATSRGVGVSYNEQFF.

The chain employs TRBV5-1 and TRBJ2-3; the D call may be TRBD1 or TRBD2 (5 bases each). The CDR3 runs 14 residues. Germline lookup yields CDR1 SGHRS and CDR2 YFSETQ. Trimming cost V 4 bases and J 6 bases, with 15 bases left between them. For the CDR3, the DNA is TGCGCCAGCAGCCGACAAGGGGAGAGGGATACGCAGTATTTT. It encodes CASSRQGERDTQYF.

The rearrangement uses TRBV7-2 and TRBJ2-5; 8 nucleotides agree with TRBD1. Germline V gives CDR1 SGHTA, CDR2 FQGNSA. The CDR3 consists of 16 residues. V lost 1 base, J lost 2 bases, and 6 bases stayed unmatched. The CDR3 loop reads CASSLGPGQGQETQYF. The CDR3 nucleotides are TGTGCCAGCAGCTTAGGCCCTGGACAGGGTCAAGAGACCCAGTACTTC.

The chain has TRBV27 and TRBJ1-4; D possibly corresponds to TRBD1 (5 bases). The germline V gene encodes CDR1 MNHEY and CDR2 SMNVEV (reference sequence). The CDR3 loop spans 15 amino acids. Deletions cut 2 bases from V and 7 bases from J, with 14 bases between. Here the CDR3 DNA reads TGTGCCAGCAGTTTAGAGGGCAGGGTTGTTGAAAAACTGTTTTTT. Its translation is CASSLEGRVVEKLFF.

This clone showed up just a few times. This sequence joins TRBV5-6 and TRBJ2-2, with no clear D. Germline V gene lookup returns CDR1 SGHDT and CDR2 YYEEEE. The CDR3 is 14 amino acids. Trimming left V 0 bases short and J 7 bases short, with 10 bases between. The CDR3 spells CASSLAGSNGELFF. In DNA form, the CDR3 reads TGTGCCAGCAGCTTGGCCGGAAGTAACGGGGAGCTGTTTTTT.

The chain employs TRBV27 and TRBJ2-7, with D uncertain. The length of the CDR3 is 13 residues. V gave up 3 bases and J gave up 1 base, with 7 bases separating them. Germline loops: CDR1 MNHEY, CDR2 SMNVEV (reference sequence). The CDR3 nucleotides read TGTGCCAGCAGTTTGATGAGTTCCTACGAGCAGTACTTC. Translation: CASSLMSSYEQYF.

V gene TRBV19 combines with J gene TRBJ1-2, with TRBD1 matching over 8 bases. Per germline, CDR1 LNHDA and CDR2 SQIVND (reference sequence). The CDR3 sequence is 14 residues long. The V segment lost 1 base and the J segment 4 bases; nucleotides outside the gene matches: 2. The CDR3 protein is CASSIGDRFYGYTF. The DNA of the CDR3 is TGTGCCAGTAGTATAGGGGACAGGTTCTATGGCTACACCTTC.